A selection of T cell receptor beta chains follows, all from one sample in a study of vaccination effects on CD4 cells after COVID-19. For these receptors, no antigen is known. The table came from immunoSEQ multiplex PCR; TCRdb's copy has only in-frame clones and leaves some out. The sample contains about 66,000 clones, roughly 81% of which appear only once. Sequences were derived from CD4+ T cells from PBMCs cultured without peptide, sampled after COVID-19 vaccination. These TCRs come from a human donor who received a COVID-19 vaccine. Each CDR3 is given with its conserved first and last residue. The order of the fields is V gene, clone size, J gene, D gene, CDR3 protein, CDR3 DNA. The D gene is left open where the match is weak. For some rows the clone size is stated as once, few or many, or as a class when expanded; others skip it.

TRBV19,-,TRBJ2-1,TRBD1,CASSASTGNNEQFF,TGTGCCAGTAGTGCCTCGACAGGGAACAATGAGCAGTTCTTC
TRBV19,-,TRBJ1-1,-,CASSTGRGTEAFF,TGTGCCAGTTCAACCGGCAGGGGAACTGAAGCTTTCTTT
TRBV5-1,once,TRBJ1-1,-,CASSYVMGYDTEAFF,TGCGCCAGCAGCTATGTTATGGGGTATGACACTGAAGCTTTCTTT
TRBV30,-,TRBJ2-5,-,CAWSEGTAGETQYF,TGTGCCTGGAGCGAAGGGACGGCCGGGGAGACCCAGTACTTC
TRBV11-3,-,TRBJ2-4,-,CASSLGHPGVNIQYF,TGTGCCAGCAGCTTAGGACACCCGGGTGTAAACATTCAGTACTTC
TRBV19,-,TRBJ1-2,-,CASSILQGDGYTF,TGTGCCAGTAGTATTCTACAGGGTGATGGCTACACCTTC
TRBV28,-,TRBJ2-2,-,CASRASAGSYGELFF,TGTGCCAGCAGAGCTAGCGCGGGGTCGTACGGGGAGCTGTTTTTT
TRBV18,few,TRBJ1-5,TRBD1,CASSAQGEQPQHF,TGTGCCAGCTCCGCGCAGGGGGAACAGCCCCAGCATTTT
TRBV13,-,TRBJ1-2,-,CASNKMGALNYGYTF,TGTGCCAGCAACAAAATGGGGGCCCTTAACTATGGCTACACCTTC
TRBV3-1/TRBV3-2,-,TRBJ1-3,-,CASSQIEGNTIYF,TGTGCCAGCAGCCAAATTGAGGGAAACACCATATATTTT
TRBV6-5,-,TRBJ1-5,-,CASSPGSVWNQPQHF,TGTGCCAGCAGTCCGGGTTCGGTATGGAATCAGCCCCAGCATTTT
TRBV14,few,TRBJ2-2,-,CASKYLDGELFF,TGTGCCAGCAAATACCTGGACGGGGAGCTGTTTTTT
TRBV19,-,TRBJ1-1,TRBD1,CASRRGTGRNTEAFF,TGTGCCAGTAGGCGTGGGACAGGGCGTAACACTGAAGCTTTCTTT
TRBV7-3,-,TRBJ2-6,TRBD2,CASSPGGAAGANVLTF,TGTGCCAGCAGCCCCGGGGGGGCCGCTGGGGCCAACGTCCTGACTTTC
TRBV12-3/TRBV12-4,-,TRBJ2-1,-,CASSNSGNEQFF,TGTGCCAGCAGTAATAGTGGCAATGAGCAGTTCTTC
TRBV12-3/TRBV12-4,-,TRBJ2-2,-,CASSFRAGELFF,TGTGCCAGCAGTTTCAGGGCCGGGGAGCTGTTTTTT
TRBV7-7,-,TRBJ2-5,TRBD2,CASSPGGLAKETQYF,TGTGCCAGCAGCCCTGGGGGACTAGCAAAAGAGACCCAGTACTTC
TRBV7-2,-,TRBJ2-3,TRBD2,CASSPRLAGLTDTQYF,TGTGCCAGCAGCCCTAGACTAGCGGGGCTAACAGATACGCAGTATTTT
TRBV30,few,TRBJ1-1,-,CAWNRPFTDSNTEAFF,TGTGCCTGGAATCGGCCCTTTACTGACAGCAACACTGAAGCTTTCTTT
TRBV5-1,-,TRBJ2-1,-,CASSLIKGGQFEQFF,TGCGCCAGCAGCTTAATTAAGGGGGGGCAGTTTGAGCAGTTCTTC
TRBV28,-,TRBJ2-2,-,CASSFPVLGFGELFF,TGTGCCAGCAGTTTCCCCGTTTTAGGGTTCGGGGAGCTGTTTTTT
TRBV4-1,-,TRBJ1-5,TRBD1,CASSQERTGGNQPQHF,TGCGCCAGCAGCCAAGAACGAACAGGGGGCAATCAGCCCCAGCATTTT
TRBV10-1,-,TRBJ2-3,TRBD1,CASGTGRDF,TGCGCCAGCGGGACAGGGAGGGATTTT
TRBV25-1,once,TRBJ1-6,TRBD1,CASSHGQGADSPLHF,TGTGCCAGCAGCCACGGACAGGGGGCTGATTCACCCCTCCACTTT
TRBV5-8,once,TRBJ2-3,-,CASSLTVDTQYF,TGTGCCAGCAGCCTGACAGTAGATACGCAGTATTTT
TRBV2,-,TRBJ2-3,-,CASSDLGTKLLDTQYF,TGTGCCAGCAGTGATCTCGGGACCAAGCTTCTCGATACGCAGTATTTT
TRBV10-2,-,TRBJ2-5,-,CASRRPQETQYF,TGCGCCAGCAGGAGGCCCCAAGAGACCCAGTACTTC
TRBV12-5,-,TRBJ2-5,TRBD2,CASGLVSGGGARETQYF,TGTGCTAGTGGTTTGGTATCCGGCGGGGGGGCACGGGAGACCCAGTACTTC
TRBV4-3,-,TRBJ2-2,-,CASSQVPAANTGELFF,TGCGCCAGCAGCCAAGTACCAGCGGCGAACACCGGGGAGCTGTTTTTT
TRBV12-3/TRBV12-4,-,TRBJ1-3,-,CASSLGGNTIYF,TGTGCCAGCAGTTTAGGTGGAAACACCATATATTTT
TRBV4-1,once,TRBJ1-5,-,CASSQDRLGGVSNQPQHF,TGCGCCAGCAGCCAAGATAGGCTCGGAGGGGTTAGCAATCAGCCCCAGCATTTT